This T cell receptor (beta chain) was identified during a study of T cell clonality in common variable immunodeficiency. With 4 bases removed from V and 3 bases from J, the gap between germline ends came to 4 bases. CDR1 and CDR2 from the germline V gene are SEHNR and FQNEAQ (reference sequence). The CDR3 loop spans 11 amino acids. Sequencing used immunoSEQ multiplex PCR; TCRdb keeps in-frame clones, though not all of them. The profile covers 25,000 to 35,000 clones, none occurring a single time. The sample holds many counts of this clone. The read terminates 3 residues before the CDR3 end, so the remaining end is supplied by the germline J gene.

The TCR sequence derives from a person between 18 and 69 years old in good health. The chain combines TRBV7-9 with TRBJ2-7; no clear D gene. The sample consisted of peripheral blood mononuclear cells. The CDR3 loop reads CASSSYYEQYF. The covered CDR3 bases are TGTGCCAGCAGCTCTTACTACGAG. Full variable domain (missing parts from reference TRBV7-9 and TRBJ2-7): DTGVSQNPRHKITKRGQNVTFRCDPISEHNRLYWYRQTLGQGPEFLTYFQNEAQLEKSRLLSDRFSAERPKGSFSTLEIQRTEQGDSAMYLCASSSYYEQYFGPGTRLTVT.